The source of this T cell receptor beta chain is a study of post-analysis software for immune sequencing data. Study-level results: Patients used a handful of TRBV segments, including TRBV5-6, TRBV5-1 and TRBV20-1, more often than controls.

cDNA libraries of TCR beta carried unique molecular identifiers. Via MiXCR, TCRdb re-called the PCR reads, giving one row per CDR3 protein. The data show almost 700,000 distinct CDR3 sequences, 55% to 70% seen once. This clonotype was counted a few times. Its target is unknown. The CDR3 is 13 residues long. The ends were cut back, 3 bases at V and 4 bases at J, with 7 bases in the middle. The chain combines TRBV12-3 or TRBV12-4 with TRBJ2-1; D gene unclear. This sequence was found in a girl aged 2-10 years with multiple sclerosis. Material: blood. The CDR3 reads CASSLNLYNEQFF. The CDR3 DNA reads TGTGCCAGCAGTTTGAACTTATACAATGAGCAGTTCTTC.